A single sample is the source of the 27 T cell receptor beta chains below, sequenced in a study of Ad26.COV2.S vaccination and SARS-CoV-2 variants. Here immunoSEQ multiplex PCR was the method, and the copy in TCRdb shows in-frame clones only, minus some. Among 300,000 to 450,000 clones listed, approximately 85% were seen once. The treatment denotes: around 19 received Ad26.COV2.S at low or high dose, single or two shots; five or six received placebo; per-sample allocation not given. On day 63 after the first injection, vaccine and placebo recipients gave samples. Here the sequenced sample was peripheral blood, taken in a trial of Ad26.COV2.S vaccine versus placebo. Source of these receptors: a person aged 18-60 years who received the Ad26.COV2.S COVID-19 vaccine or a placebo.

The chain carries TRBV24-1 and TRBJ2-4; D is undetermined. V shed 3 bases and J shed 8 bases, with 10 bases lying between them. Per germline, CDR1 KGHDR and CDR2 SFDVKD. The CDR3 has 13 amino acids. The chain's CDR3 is CATSDAERDIQYF. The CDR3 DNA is TGTGCCACCAGTGATGCGGAAAGGGACATTCAGTACTTC.

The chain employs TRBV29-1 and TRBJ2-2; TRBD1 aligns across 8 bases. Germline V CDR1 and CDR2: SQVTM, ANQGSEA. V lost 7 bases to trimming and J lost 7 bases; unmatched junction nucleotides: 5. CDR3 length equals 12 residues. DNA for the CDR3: TGCAGCGGAGGACAGGGAGACGGGGAGCTGTTTTTT. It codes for CSGGQGDGELFF.

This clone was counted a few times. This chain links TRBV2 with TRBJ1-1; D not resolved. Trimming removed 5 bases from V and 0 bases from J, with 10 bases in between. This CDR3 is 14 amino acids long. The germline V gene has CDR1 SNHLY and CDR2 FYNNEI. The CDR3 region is CASSPERLNTEAFF. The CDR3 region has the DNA TGTGCCAGCAGTCCTGAACGGTTGAACACTGAAGCTTTCTTT.

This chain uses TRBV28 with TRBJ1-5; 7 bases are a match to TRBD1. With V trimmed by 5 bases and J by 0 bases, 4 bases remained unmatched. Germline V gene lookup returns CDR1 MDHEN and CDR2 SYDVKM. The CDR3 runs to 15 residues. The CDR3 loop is CASSRDSRSNQPQHF. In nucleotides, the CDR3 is TGTGCCAGCAGTAGGGACAGCCGTAGCAATCAGCCCCAGCATTTT.

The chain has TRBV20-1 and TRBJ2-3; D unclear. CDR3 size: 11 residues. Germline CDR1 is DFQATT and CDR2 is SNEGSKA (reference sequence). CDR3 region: CTVVTSDTQYF. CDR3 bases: TGCACCGTCGTAACTTCAGATACGCAGTATTTT.

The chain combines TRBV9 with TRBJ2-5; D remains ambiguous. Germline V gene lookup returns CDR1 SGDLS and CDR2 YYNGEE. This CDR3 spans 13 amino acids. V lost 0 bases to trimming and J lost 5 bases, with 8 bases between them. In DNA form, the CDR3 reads TGTGCCAGCAGCGTAGGGGTCGGGGAGACCCAGTACTTC. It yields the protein CASSVGVGETQYF.

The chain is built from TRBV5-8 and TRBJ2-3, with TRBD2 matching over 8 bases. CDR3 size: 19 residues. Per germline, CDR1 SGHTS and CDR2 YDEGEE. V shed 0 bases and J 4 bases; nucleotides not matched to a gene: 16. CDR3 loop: CASSLAGTSYFDAADTQYF. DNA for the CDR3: TGTGCCAGCAGCTTGGCGGGGACTAGTTACTTCGATGCGGCAGATACGCAGTATTTT.

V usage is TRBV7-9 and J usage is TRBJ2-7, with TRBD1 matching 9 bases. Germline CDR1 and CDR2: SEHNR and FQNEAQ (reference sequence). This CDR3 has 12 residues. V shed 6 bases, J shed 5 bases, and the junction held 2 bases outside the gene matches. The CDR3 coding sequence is TGTGCCAGCAGGGGGACAGGGAACGAGCAGTACTTC. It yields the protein CASRGTGNEQYF.

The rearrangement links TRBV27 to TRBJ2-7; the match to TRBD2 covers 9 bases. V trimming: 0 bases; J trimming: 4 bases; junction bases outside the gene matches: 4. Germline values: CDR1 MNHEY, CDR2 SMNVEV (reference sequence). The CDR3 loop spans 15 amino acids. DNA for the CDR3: TGTGCCAGCAGTTTATCAGGGACTAGCATTTACGAGCAGTACTTC. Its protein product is CASSLSGTSIYEQYF.

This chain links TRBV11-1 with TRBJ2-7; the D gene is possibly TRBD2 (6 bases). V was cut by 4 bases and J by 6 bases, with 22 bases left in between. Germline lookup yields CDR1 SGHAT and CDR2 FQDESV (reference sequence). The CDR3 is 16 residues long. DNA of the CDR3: TGTGCCAGCAGCTCCCACCTCCTCGGGACTTGTGGCGAGCAGTACTTC. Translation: CASSSHLLGTCGEQYF.

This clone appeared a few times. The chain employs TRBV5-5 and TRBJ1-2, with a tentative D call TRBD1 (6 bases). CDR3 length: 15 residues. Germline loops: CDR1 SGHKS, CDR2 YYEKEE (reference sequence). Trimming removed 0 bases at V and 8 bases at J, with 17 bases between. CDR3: CASSLVTGTRIGYTF. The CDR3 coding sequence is TGTGCCAGCAGCTTGGTGACCGGGACAAGGATCGGCTACACCTTC.

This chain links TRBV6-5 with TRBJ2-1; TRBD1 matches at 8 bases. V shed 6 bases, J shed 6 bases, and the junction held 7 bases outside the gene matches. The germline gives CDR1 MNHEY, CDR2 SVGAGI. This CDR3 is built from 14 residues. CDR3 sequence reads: CASSRGRMSNEQFF. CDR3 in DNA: TGTGCCAGCAGCAGGGGGCGGATGTCCAATGAGCAGTTCTTC.

The CDR3 reads CASSLLGGGVDYGYTF. CDR3 in DNA: TGCGCCAGCAGCCTCCTGGGAGGGGGCGTAGACTATGGCTACACCTTC. The gene calls are TRBV4-3 and TRBJ1-2; the match to TRBD1 covers 7 bases. The V segment lost 4 bases and the J segment 3 bases; nucleotides outside the gene matches: 11. This CDR3 is built from 16 residues. Per the germline V gene, CDR1 is LGHNA and CDR2 is YSLEER.

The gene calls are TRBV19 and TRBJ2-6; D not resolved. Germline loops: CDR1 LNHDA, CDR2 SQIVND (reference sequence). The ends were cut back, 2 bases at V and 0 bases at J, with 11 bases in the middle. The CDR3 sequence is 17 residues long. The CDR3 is CASSIPLSSSGANVLTF. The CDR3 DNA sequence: TGTGCCAGTAGTATACCCTTAAGTTCCTCTGGGGCCAACGTCCTGACTTTC.

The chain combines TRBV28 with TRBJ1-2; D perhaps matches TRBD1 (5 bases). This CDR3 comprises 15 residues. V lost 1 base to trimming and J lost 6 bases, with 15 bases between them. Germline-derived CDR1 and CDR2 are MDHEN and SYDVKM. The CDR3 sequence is CASSLFTGKEHGYTF. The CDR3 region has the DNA TGTGCCAGCAGTTTATTTACAGGCAAGGAACATGGCTACACCTTC.

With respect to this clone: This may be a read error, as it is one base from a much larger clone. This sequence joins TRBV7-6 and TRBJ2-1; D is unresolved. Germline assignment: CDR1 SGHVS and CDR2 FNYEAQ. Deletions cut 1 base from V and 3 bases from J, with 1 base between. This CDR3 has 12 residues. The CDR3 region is CASSLDYNEQFF. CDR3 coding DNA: TGTGCCAGCAGCTTAGACTACAATGAGCAGTTCTTC.

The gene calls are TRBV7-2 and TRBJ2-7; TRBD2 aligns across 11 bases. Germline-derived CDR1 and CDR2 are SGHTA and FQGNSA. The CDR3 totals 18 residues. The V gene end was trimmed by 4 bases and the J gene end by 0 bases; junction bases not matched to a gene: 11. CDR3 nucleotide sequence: TGTGCCAGCAGCTCTAGGGCTAGCGGGGGGCTTAGCTCCTACGAGCAGTACTTC. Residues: CASSSRASGGLSSYEQYF.

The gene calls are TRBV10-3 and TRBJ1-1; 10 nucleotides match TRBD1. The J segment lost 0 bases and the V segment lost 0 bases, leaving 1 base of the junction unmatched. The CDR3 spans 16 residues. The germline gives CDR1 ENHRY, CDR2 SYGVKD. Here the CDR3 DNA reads TGTGCCATCAGTGAGTCGGGACAGGGGCTGAACACTGAAGCTTTCTTT. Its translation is CAISESGQGLNTEAFF.

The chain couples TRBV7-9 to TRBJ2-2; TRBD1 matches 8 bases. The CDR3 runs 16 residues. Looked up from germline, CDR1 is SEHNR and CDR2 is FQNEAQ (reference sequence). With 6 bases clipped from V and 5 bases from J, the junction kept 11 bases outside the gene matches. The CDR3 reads CASSFSGTGETGELFF. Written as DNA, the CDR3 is TGTGCCAGCAGTTTTTCCGGGACAGGAGAGACCGGGGAGCTGTTTTTT.

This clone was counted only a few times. The CDR3 sequence is CASSQVQGAPEAFF. CDR3 nucleotide sequence: TGTGCCAGCAGCCAAGTACAGGGGGCCCCGGAAGCTTTCTTT. The chain joins TRBV3-1 (or the pseudogene TRBV3-2) to TRBJ1-1; 9 bases align to TRBD1. Per the germline V gene, CDR1 is LGHDT and CDR2 is YNNKEL (reference sequence). V lost 1 base to trimming and J lost 8 bases; unmatched junction nucleotides: 5. This CDR3 has 14 amino acids.

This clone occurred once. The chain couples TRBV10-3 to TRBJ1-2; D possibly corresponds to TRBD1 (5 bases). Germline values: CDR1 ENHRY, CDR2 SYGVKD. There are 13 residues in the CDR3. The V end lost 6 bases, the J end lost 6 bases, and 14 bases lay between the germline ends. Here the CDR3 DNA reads TGTGCCATCAGGGGGACCGGGGGGGATGGCTACACCTTC. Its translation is CAIRGTGGDGYTF.

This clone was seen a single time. CDR3: CASSPEGRTENTEAFF. The CDR3 DNA sequence: TGCGCCAGCAGCCCAGAGGGACGGACAGAGAACACTGAAGCTTTCTTT. The chain is built from TRBV4-1 and TRBJ1-1, with D tentatively TRBD1 (6 bases). The CDR3 totals 16 residues. Trimming took 4 bases from V and 1 from J, leaving 16 bases between them. CDR1 is MGHRA and CDR2 is YSYEKL in the germline V gene.

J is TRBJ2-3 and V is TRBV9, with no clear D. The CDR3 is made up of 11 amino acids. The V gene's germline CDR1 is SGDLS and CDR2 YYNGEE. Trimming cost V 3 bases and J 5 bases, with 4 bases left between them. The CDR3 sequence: CASSGQDTQYF. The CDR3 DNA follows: TGTGCCAGCAGCGGACAAGATACGCAGTATTTT.

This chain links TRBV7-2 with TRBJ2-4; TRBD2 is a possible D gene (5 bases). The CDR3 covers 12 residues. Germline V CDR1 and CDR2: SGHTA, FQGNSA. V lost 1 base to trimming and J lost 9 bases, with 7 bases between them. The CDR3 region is CASSLDRGIQYF. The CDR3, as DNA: TGTGCCAGCAGCTTAGACCGGGGCATTCAGTACTTC. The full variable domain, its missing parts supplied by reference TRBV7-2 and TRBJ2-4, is GAGVSQSPSNKVTEKGKDVELRCDPISGHTALYWYRQSLGQGLEFLIYFQGNSAPDKSGLPSDRFSAERTGGSVSTLTIQRTQQEDSAVYLCASSLDRGIQYFGAGTRLSVL.

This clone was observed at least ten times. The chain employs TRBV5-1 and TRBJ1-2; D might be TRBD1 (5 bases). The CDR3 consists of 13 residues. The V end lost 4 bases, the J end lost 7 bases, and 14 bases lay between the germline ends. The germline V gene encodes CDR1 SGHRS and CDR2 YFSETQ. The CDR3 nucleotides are TGCGCCAGCAGCCTAGGCAGGGAGGGTGGCTACACCTTC. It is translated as CASSLGREGGYTF.

The CDR3 DNA is TGTGCCAGCAGTGACCCGGGACAGCAGTACGAGCAGTACTTC. Translating it yields CASSDPGQQYEQYF. The chain uses TRBV25-1 and TRBJ2-7, with 7 bases aligning to TRBD1. V gave up 3 bases and J gave up 4 bases; unmatched junction bases: 6. This CDR3 has 14 residues. Germline V lookup: CDR1 MGHDK, CDR2 SYGVNS.

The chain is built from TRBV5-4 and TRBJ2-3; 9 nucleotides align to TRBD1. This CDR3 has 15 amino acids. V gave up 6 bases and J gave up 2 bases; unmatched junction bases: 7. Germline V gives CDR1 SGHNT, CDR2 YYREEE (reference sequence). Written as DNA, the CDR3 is TGTGCCAGCACACCGAGGGACAGGGCCACAGATACGCAGTATTTT. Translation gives CASTPRDRATDTQYF.